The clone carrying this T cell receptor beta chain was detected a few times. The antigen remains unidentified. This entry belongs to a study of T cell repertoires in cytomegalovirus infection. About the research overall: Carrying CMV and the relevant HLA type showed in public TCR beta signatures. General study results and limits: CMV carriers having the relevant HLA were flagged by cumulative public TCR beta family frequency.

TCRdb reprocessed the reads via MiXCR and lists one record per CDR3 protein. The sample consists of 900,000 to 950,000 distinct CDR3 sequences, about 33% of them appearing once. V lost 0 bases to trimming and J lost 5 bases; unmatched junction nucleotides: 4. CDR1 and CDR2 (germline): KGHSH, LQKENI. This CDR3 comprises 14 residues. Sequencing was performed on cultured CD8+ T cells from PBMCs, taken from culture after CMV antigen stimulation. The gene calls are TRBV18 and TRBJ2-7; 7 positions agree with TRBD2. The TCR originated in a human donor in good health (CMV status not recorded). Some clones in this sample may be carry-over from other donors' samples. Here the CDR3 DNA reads TGTGCCAGCTCACCACCAGGGAGGGCACACGAGCAGTACTTC. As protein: CASSPPGRAHEQYF.